This is a list of T cell receptor beta chains from one sample in a study of molecular identifiers for immune sequencing clone quantification. Each CDR3 protein gets one entry after TCRdb re-called the PCR reads with MiXCR. The sample holds approximately 630,000 distinct CDR3 sequences; about 25% are singletons and the top ten take about 0.84%. Sequencing was done on a sample of naive CD8+ T cells from blood, with Jurkat cell RNA spiked in. These receptors originate from a human donor in good health. Some libraries in this study had Jurkat cell RNA spiked in. CDR3s include the opening cysteine and the closing phenylalanine or tryptophan. Each record gives: V gene, CDR3 protein.

V: TRBV30
CDR3: CAWTLDYYNEQFF

V: TRBV29-1
CDR3: CSVWSLQMDYGYTF

V: TRBV28
CDR3: CASRSYTGELFF

V: TRBV19
CDR3: CASRETGTGELFF

V: TRBV15
CDR3: CATSDRGGSETQYF

V: TRBV4-1
CDR3: CASSQVFLRDRDSYGYAF

V: TRBV4-3
CDR3: CASSQDIASKNIQYF

V: TRBV10-2
CDR3: CASTPLPGQESSYNSPLHF

V: TRBV7-9
CDR3: CASSFGAYNSPLHF

V: TRBV7-2
CDR3: CASSLGDSFYEQYF

V: TRBV7-2
CDR3: CASSPDTGRGVQETQYF

V: TRBV28
CDR3: CASSSDPGHRYSNQPQHF

V: TRBV24-1
CDR3: CATGEAGVTDTQYF

V: TRBV24-1
CDR3: CATSDWNRAPGELFF

V: TRBV19
CDR3: CASSLTGSTYNEQFF

V: TRBV30
CDR3: CVWSYGTSYEQYF

V: TRBV5-1
CDR3: CASSAWVNTEAFF

V: TRBV12-3/TRBV12-4
CDR3: CASSRDSEETQYF

V: TRBV4-3
CDR3: CASSQDSGFSNTGELFF

V: TRBV27
CDR3: CASSLSGPNEQFF

V: TRBV5-1
CDR3: CASSLAGGGASYEQYF

V: TRBV7-2
CDR3: CASSPHSEDEQFF

V: TRBV19
CDR3: CASSRQDYSADTQYF

V: TRBV28
CDR3: CASSLSGARNIQYF

V: TRBV7-9
CDR3: CASSLDPGSLYEQYF

V: TRBV28
CDR3: CASNNYSNRDNEQFF

V: TRBV5-6
CDR3: CASSLGLVPYEQYF

V: TRBV20-1
CDR3: CSTHLGGTDTQYF

V: TRBV7-2
CDR3: CASSSRIKTGAKGTEAFF

V: TRBV28
CDR3: CASSLSHYGYTF

V: TRBV5-1
CDR3: CASSSTTGTSYEQYF

V: TRBV4-1
CDR3: CASSQEFNTGELFF

V: TRBV28
CDR3: CASSLRPQGVYSGELFF

V: TRBV5-6
CDR3: CASSIGTVRETQYF

V: TRBV4-2
CDR3: CASSRPLGASGSTYNEQFF

V: TRBV10-3
CDR3: CAIRTTASYEQYF

V: TRBV14
CDR3: CASSQVWGLTDTQYF

V: TRBV6-2/TRBV6-3
CDR3: CASSSKGVRGTGELFF

V: TRBV5-6
CDR3: CASSLRWAQGTQYF

V: TRBV2
CDR3: CASSESGVNQPQHF

V: TRBV20-1
CDR3: CSARDTGLAGRSSYEQYF

V: TRBV12-3/TRBV12-4
CDR3: CASSLRSDEQFF

V: TRBV28
CDR3: CASKGTGSSTDTQYF

V: TRBV30
CDR3: CAWSLGAGAEQYF

V: TRBV27
CDR3: CASSSPSVEQQETQYF

V: TRBV6-2/TRBV6-3
CDR3: CASSKRIGRTTDTQYF

V: TRBV28
CDR3: CASSFVAGNQETQYF

V: TRBV6-5
CDR3: CASSHTPPGGLYNEQSF